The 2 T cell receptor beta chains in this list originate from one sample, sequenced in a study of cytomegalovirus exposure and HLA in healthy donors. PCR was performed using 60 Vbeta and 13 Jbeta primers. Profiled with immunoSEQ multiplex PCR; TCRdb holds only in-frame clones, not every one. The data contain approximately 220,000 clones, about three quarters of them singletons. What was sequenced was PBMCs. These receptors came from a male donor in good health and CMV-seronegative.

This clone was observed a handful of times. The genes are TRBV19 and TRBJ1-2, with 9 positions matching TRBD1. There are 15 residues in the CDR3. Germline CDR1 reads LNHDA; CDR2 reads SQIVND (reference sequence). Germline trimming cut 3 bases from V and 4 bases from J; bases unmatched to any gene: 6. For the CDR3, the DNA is TGTGCCAGTAGTATGGGACAGGGAGACGGCTATGGCTACACCTTC. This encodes CASSMGQGDGYGYTF.

The CDR3 bases are TGCGCCAGCAGCAGCGCCGGCGCTAGCGGGAACTACAATGAGCAGTTCTTC. Its translation: CASSSAGASGNYNEQFF. The V gene is TRBV5-1, the J gene TRBJ2-1; 9 positions agree with TRBD2. Trimming removed 4 bases from V and 3 bases from J; junction bases left unmatched: 11. Germline lookup yields CDR1 SGHRS and CDR2 YFSETQ. CDR3 length equals 17 residues.